Listed below are T cell receptor beta chains from one sample, sequenced in a study of Graves' ophthalmopathy and Graves' hyperthyroidism. MiXCR, run by TCRdb on the multiplex PCR reads, gives a single entry per CDR3 protein. The sample lists 650,000 to 900,000 distinct CDR3 sequences, 40% occurring once. The sequencing sample was made of peripheral blood. These receptors all come from an adult man with Graves' ophthalmopathy. The CDR3 runs from the conserved cysteine through the conserved F or W. Fields, in order: D gene, J gene, clone size, V gene, CDR3 protein, CDR3 DNA. The D gene is left open where the match is weak. Clone size is given for some rows only: seen once, a few or many times, or a class if the clone is expanded.

>TRBD1|TRBJ2-7|-|TRBV4-1
CASSQVPGGSYEQYF
TGCGCCAGCAGCCAAGTCCCAGGGGGCTCCTACGAGCAGTACTTC
>-|TRBJ1-4|-|TRBV29-1
CSVETGQREKLFF
TGCAGCGTTGAAACAGGGCAGAGGGAAAAACTGTTTTTT
>-|TRBJ1-6|few|TRBV20-1
CSARETEDNSPLHF
TGCAGTGCTAGAGAAACTGAGGATAATTCACCCCTCCACTTT
>TRBD2|TRBJ2-3|-|TRBV24-1
CATSDLGLGLAGGDTQYF
TGTGCCACCAGTGATTTGGGTCTCGGACTAGCGGGAGGAGATACGCAGTATTTT
>-|TRBJ1-6|-|TRBV9
CASSPGEYYNSPLHF
TGTGCCAGCTCACCCGGTGAATACTATAATTCACCCCTCCACTTT
>-|TRBJ1-2|few|TRBV10-3
CASIGIGGNYGYTF
TGTGCCAGCATCGGGATTGGTGGAAACTATGGCTACACCTTC
>-|TRBJ2-2|-|TRBV19
CASSGRNTGELFF
TGTGCCAGTAGTGGCCGGAACACCGGGGAGCTGTTTTTT
>TRBD1|TRBJ2-1|-|TRBV7-9
CASSDGQGSPNEQFF
TGTGCCAGCAGCGATGGACAGGGAAGTCCCAATGAGCAGTTCTTC
>-|TRBJ1-2|-|TRBV7-9
CASSLTPQTNYGYTF
TGTGCCAGCAGCCTAACCCCACAGACTAACTATGGCTACACCTTC
>TRBD1|TRBJ1-5|few|TRBV24-1
CASSYGGTGDQPQHF
TGTGCCAGCAGTTACGGTGGGACAGGGGATCAGCCCCAGCATTTT
>-|TRBJ1-2|few|TRBV12-3/TRBV12-4
CASGAVRYGYTF
TGTGCCAGCGGGGCGGTGAGATATGGCTACACCTTC
>TRBD1|TRBJ2-7|once|TRBV7-3
CASSLWTGVYEQYF
TGTGCCAGCAGCTTATGGACAGGGGTGTACGAGCAGTACTTC
>-|TRBJ1-6|many|TRBV7-3
CASSTSGGEGSPLHF
TGTGCCAGCAGCACCTCAGGAGGAGAAGGTTCACCCCTCCACTTT
>TRBD1|TRBJ1-1|many|TRBV12-3/TRBV12-4
CASRHRGGDTEAFF
TGTGCCAGCAGGCACAGGGGCGGGGACACTGAAGCTTTCTTT
>-|TRBJ2-2|many|TRBV7-9
CASSLAGGSTGELFF
TGTGCCAGCAGCTTAGCGGGAGGAAGCACCGGGGAGCTGTTTTTT
>TRBD2|TRBJ2-7|-|TRBV6-2/TRBV6-3
CASSSGNRPLKQYF
TGTGCCAGCAGTAGCGGGAACCGGCCGTTGAAGCAGTACTTC
>TRBD1|TRBJ1-6|many|TRBV7-8
CASSLGGQGMTPLHF
TGTGCCAGCAGCTTGGGGGGACAGGGTATGACACCCCTCCACTTT
>-|TRBJ1-1|many|TRBV9
CASSRGANTEAFF
TGTGCCAGCAGCCGGGGGGCGAACACTGAAGCTTTCTTT
>TRBD1|TRBJ2-5|-|TRBV7-9
CASSLGDRVKETQYF
TGTGCCAGCAGCTTAGGGGACAGGGTGAAAGAGACCCAGTACTTC
>TRBD1|TRBJ1-4|once|TRBV25-1
CASSGTGRDEKLFF
TGTGCCAGCAGTGGGACAGGTCGTGATGAAAAACTGTTTTTT
>-|TRBJ1-2|-|TRBV7-9
CASSLVETGYTF
TGTGCCAGCAGCTTAGTTGAAACGGGCTACACCTTC
>-|TRBJ2-2|-|TRBV12-3/TRBV12-4
CASSLYAGSAGELFF
TGTGCCAGCAGTTTATACGCAGGTTCGGCCGGGGAGCTGTTTTTT
>-|TRBJ1-4|-|TRBV6-4
CASSADTRSNEKLFF
TGTGCCAGCAGTGCCGACACAAGGTCTAATGAAAAACTGTTTTTT
>-|TRBJ2-3|few|TRBV2
CASSNVSTDTQYF
TGTGCCAGCAGCAACGTTAGCACAGATACGCAGTATTTT
>-|TRBJ2-7|-|TRBV20-1
CSEAIKEGYEQYF
TGCAGTGAGGCAATAAAAGAGGGGTACGAGCAGTACTTC
>-|TRBJ1-4|-|TRBV7-2
CASSFWQGSEKLFF
TGTGCCAGCAGTTTCTGGCAGGGAAGCGAAAAACTGTTTTTT
>-|TRBJ2-5|-|TRBV7-2
CASSLAYNRDEETQYF
TGTGCCAGCAGCTTAGCCTATAACAGGGACGAAGAGACCCAGTACTTC
>TRBD1|TRBJ2-6|-|TRBV25-1
CASSDGPGQGAAGANVLTF
TGTGCCAGCAGTGACGGTCCGGGACAGGGGGCAGCTGGGGCCAACGTCCTGACTTTC
>-|TRBJ2-1|-|TRBV29-1
CSVGGMGEWYNEQFF
TGCAGCGTTGGGGGTATGGGGGAGTGGTACAATGAGCAGTTCTTC
>TRBD1|TRBJ1-2|few|TRBV5-1
CASSMEGTGYGYTF
TGCGCCAGCAGCATGGAAGGGACAGGCTATGGCTACACCTTC
>-|TRBJ2-7|many|TRBV7-9
CASTSEERGEQYF
TGTGCCAGCACCTCCGAGGAGAGAGGTGAGCAGTACTTC
>-|TRBJ1-2|-|TRBV4-1
CASSQVPGANYGYTF
TGCGCCAGCAGCCAAGTCCCAGGGGCTAACTATGGCTACACCTTC
>-|TRBJ1-2|few|TRBV28
CASRTPQGNYGYTF
TGTGCCAGCCGAACCCCCCAGGGGAACTATGGCTACACCTTC
>TRBD2|TRBJ2-7|-|TRBV5-1
CASTRLAGGSYEQYF
TGCGCCAGCACCAGACTAGCGGGAGGATCCTACGAGCAGTACTTC
>-|TRBJ2-7|-|TRBV20-1
CSAERRGTYEQYF
TGCAGTGCCGAGCGCAGGGGCACCTACGAGCAGTACTTC
>-|TRBJ2-7|few|TRBV2
CASSDTARERYF
TGTGCCAGCAGTGACACAGCTCGGGAGAGGTACTTC
>TRBD1|TRBJ2-7|few|TRBV5-1
CASSGTGRPGEQYF
TGCGCCAGCAGCGGGACAGGGCGCCCTGGCGAGCAGTACTTC
>-|TRBJ1-6|-|TRBV7-9
CASSLGTQIAPLHF
TGTGCCAGCAGCTTAGGGACCCAAATCGCACCCCTCCACTTT
>-|TRBJ2-7|once|TRBV7-9
CASSFQPQAGYEQYF
TGTGCCAGCAGCTTTCAACCACAGGCAGGCTACGAGCAGTACTTC
>-|TRBJ1-5|many|TRBV29-1
CSVEGGVGQPQHF
TGCAGCGTTGAGGGAGGGGTAGGTCAGCCCCAGCATTTT
>-|TRBJ2-2|many|TRBV9
CASSVVGGELFF
TGTGCCAGCAGCGTAGTGGGCGGGGAGCTGTTTTTT
>-|TRBJ2-5|-|TRBV11-1
CASSPELRKSQYF
TGTGCCAGCTCACCCGAACTCAGGAAGTCCCAGTACTTC
>-|TRBJ1-5|-|TRBV20-1
CSARGGAQHF
TGCAGTGCTAGAGGTGGGGCCCAGCATTTT
>TRBD1|TRBJ1-3|-|TRBV12-3/TRBV12-4
CASSPIDRVGNTIYF
TGTGCCAGCAGTCCTATAGACAGGGTCGGAAACACCATATATTTT
>-|TRBJ2-2|-|TRBV25-1
CASSFAKGGHTGELFF
TGTGCCAGCAGTTTTGCAAAGGGCGGACACACCGGGGAGCTGTTTTTT
>-|TRBJ1-5|many|TRBV9
CASSAVGVNQPQHF
TGTGCCAGCAGCGCGGTCGGGGTCAATCAGCCCCAGCATTTT
>-|TRBJ1-6|many|TRBV2
CASTEQTASSSPLHF
TGTGCCAGCACAGAACAGACGGCCTCAAGTTCACCCCTCCACTTT
>-|TRBJ1-5|many|TRBV5-1
CASSPAVGQPQHF
TGCGCCAGCAGCCCCGCAGTTGGTCAGCCCCAGCATTTT
>TRBD1|TRBJ1-1|few|TRBV7-9
CASSRRTGWNTEVFF
TGTGCCAGCAGCCGACGGACAGGGTGGAACACTGAAGTTTTCTTT
>TRBD1|TRBJ2-5|few|TRBV7-9
CASSLGDRGGQETQYF
TGTGCCAGCAGCTTAGGGGACAGGGGAGGCCAAGAGACCCAGTACTTC
>TRBD2|TRBJ2-2|-|TRBV20-1
CSAKGTSNTGELFF
TGCAGTGCCAAAGGGACTAGCAACACCGGGGAGCTGTTTTTT
>-|TRBJ2-1|many|TRBV24-1
CATSDLLTTWGNEQFF
TGTGCCACCAGTGATTTGCTAACGACTTGGGGCAACGAGCAGTTCTTC
>-|TRBJ2-7|-|TRBV20-1
CSVRMVYGQYF
TGCAGTGTACGAATGGTCTACGGGCAGTACTTC